These 9 T cell receptor beta chains originate from one sample sequenced in a study of regulatory T cells in long-lasting Graves disease. To make TCR beta libraries, researchers used iRepertoire HTBI primers and Arm-PCR of CDR3 regions. Using its own MiXCR run on the multiplex PCR reads, TCRdb lists one record per CDR3 protein. Of about 470,000 distinct CDR3 sequences in the sample, roughly 21% were seen once. Time point noted: persistent/refractory GD, antithyroid drugs over 5 years with positive TRAb. Researchers made the TCR library from RNA that was extracted from PBMCs. Sequencing used peripheral blood mononuclear cells (PBMCs), obtained when the disease was refractory, from a patient treated with antithyroid drugs. Source of these receptors: a female donor with Graves disease.

This clonotype was counted many times. V is TRBV5-1 and J is TRBJ1-1; 7 bases are shared with TRBD1. Per the germline V gene, CDR1 is SGHRS and CDR2 is YFSETQ. Losses at the gene ends were 3 bases for V and 5 bases for J; bases not matched to a gene: 16. CDR3 length: 17 amino acids. The CDR3 DNA follows: TGCGCCAGCAGCTCGAAGATCGGTTTCCAGGGGGTTACTGAAGCTTTCTTT. Translating it yields CASSSKIGFQGVTEAFF.

The chain joins TRBV29-1 to TRBJ2-5, with 7 bases that match TRBD2. The CDR3 spans 16 residues. V lost 1 base to trimming and J lost 3 bases; unmatched junction nucleotides: 11. Looked up from germline, CDR1 is SQVTM and CDR2 is ANQGSEA. CDR3 bases: TGCAGCGTTGAAGGATTCGCTAGCGGTGGAAAAGAGACCCAGTACTTC. As protein: CSVEGFASGGKETQYF.

In this sample, this clonotype turned up many times. The J gene is TRBJ2-7, the V gene TRBV5-1, with D maybe TRBD1 (6 bases). Germline CDR1 and CDR2: SGHRS and YFSETQ. Trimming shortened V by 0 bases and J by 3 bases, and 19 bases separated the two germline ends. The CDR3 totals 17 residues. DNA of the CDR3: TGCGCCAGCAGCTTGGCTGGGGGCCCCCACACCGTCTACGAGCAGTACTTC. This gives the protein CASSLAGGPHTVYEQYF.

This clonotype was detected many times. This chain joins TRBV28 and TRBJ1-1; weak D call: TRBD1 (6 bases). Between the trimmed V and J ends, which lost 7 bases and 5 bases, there was a span of 17 bases. The V gene's germline CDR1 is MDHEN and CDR2 SYDVKM. The CDR3 is 14 residues long. The CDR3 DNA follows: TGTGCCAGCACCCCCAGCCAGGGGAGGACTGAAGCTTTCTTT. Translated, it gives CASTPSQGRTEAFF.

The rearrangement uses TRBV19 and TRBJ1-5; TRBD1 matches at 7 bases. This CDR3 spans 15 amino acids. The V gene's germline CDR1 is LNHDA and CDR2 SQIVND (reference sequence). With 6 bases clipped from V and 2 bases from J, the junction kept 7 bases outside the gene matches. CDR3 in amino acids: CASRVTGRRNQPQHF. The DNA for the CDR3 is TGTGCCAGTAGGGTGACAGGGAGGCGCAATCAGCCCCAGCATTTT.

With regard to this clonotype: This could be a read error, since a much larger clone is one nucleotide away. The J gene is TRBJ1-5, the V gene TRBV6-5; unclear D gene. Trimming stripped 2 bases from V and 2 bases from J, with 13 bases between. The germline CDR1 and CDR2 sequences are MNHEY and SVGAGI. This CDR3 spans 16 amino acids. The CDR3 loop is CASSYPPSTGNQPQHF. The DNA of the CDR3 is TGTGCCAGCAGTTACCCCCCGAGTACGGGCAATCAGCCCCAGCATTTT.

This chain links TRBV6-1 with TRBJ1-2; the D gene is possibly TRBD1 (6 bases). Germline-derived CDR1 and CDR2 are MNHNS and SASEGT. With 5 bases removed from V and 8 bases from J, the gap between germline ends came to 24 bases. The CDR3 runs 16 residues. The CDR3 reads CASSTGTGQGLRGYTF. The CDR3 nucleotides read TGTGCCAGCAGTACCGGAACGGGACAAGGACTACGGGGCTACACCTTC.

This chain connects TRBV5-6 to TRBJ2-7; D unresolved. Between the trimmed V and J ends, which lost 2 bases and 2 bases, there was a span of 11 bases. The germline V gene encodes CDR1 SGHDT and CDR2 YYEEEE. The CDR3 has 14 amino acids. CDR3 protein: CASSFRRSPYEQYF. The CDR3 DNA reads TGTGCCAGCAGCTTCAGGCGCAGCCCCTACGAGCAGTACTTC.

This clonotype has just a few counts. The chain uses TRBV19 and TRBJ1-5; D gene uncertain. The germline CDR1 and CDR2 sequences are LNHDA and SQIVND (reference sequence). CDR3 length: 18 amino acids. V lost 7 bases and J 1 base, leaving 23 bases between the germline ends. This CDR3 reads CASNPGAFHLGSNQPQHF. For the CDR3, the DNA is TGTGCCAGTAATCCTGGCGCCTTTCACCTAGGGAGCAATCAGCCCCAGCATTTT.